This is a list of T cell receptor beta chains from one sample in a study of T cell repertoires in cytomegalovirus infection. TCRdb called the reads again in MiXCR, with one record for every CDR3 protein. The sample records some 280,000 distinct CDR3 sequences, 12% to 15% being singletons. The specimen sequenced was PBMCs. These receptors all come from a human donor in good health (CMV status not recorded). Some clones in this sample may be carry-over from other donors' samples. Both conserved end residues are part of each CDR3. A D gene is named only where the DNA matches it firmly. The size of a clone is reported for some rows only, either as once, few or many, or as a class for expanded clones.

v_call,d_call,clone_size,j_call,cdr3_nt,cdr3_aa
TRBV14,.,.,TRBJ1-2,TGTGCCAGCAGCCAAGATCGGTCAAGGGCTGGCTACACCTTC,CASSQDRSRAGYTF
TRBV7-2,TRBD2,few,TRBJ2-1,TGTGCCAGCAGCAGAGGGGTGCTAGCGGGGGTCGCGGGCAATGAGCAGTTCTTC,CASSRGVLAGVAGNEQFF
TRBV7-2,.,many,TRBJ2-3,TGTGCCAGCAGCCATCCGCCAGGGCCCCTAACAGATACGCAGTATTTT,CASSHPPGPLTDTQYF
TRBV20-1,.,many,TRBJ2-1,TGCAGTGTGAACAGGGAACCCCAAAATGAGCAGTTCTTC,CSVNREPQNEQFF
TRBV6-1,TRBD2,.,TRBJ2-1,TGTGCCAGCAGTGAGCAGGGTGCGGGGGGATTCTACAATGAGCAGTTCTTC,CASSEQGAGGFYNEQFF
TRBV7-9,TRBD2,many,TRBJ2-1,TGTGCCAGCAGCTCAGGGACTAGCGGGAGTATCTACAATGAGCAGTTCTTC,CASSSGTSGSIYNEQFF
TRBV19,TRBD1,.,TRBJ1-5,TGTGCCAGTTCAACAGGGGCACAGCCCCAGCATTTT,CASSTGAQPQHF
TRBV28,.,many,TRBJ2-7,TGTGCCAGCAGTAAAAGGGGTCTTAGCTACGAGCAGTACTTC,CASSKRGLSYEQYF
TRBV20-1,TRBD1,few,TRBJ2-7,TGCAGTGCAAGACAGGGGTCCTCCTACGAGCAGTACTTC,CSARQGSSYEQYF
TRBV20-1,.,.,TRBJ2-1,TGCAGTGCCCTCGCCAGGAACAATGAGCAGTTCTTC,CSALARNNEQFF
TRBV14,.,.,TRBJ2-3,TGTGCCAGCAGCGTCGGGATCGCAGATACGCAGTATTTT,CASSVGIADTQYF
TRBV7-8,TRBD1,many,TRBJ1-6,TGTGCCAGCAGCCCCAGGACAGGGGGCGGTTCACCCCTCCACTTT,CASSPRTGGGSPLHF
TRBV7-2,TRBD1,many,TRBJ1-5,TGTGCCAGCAGCTCGGGACAGTTCAATCAGCCCCAGCATTTT,CASSSGQFNQPQHF
TRBV7-2,.,many,TRBJ1-5,TGTGCCAGCAGCTTAGTCTCGCAGAGCAATCAGCCCCAGCATTTT,CASSLVSQSNQPQHF
TRBV19,TRBD1,many,TRBJ1-5,TGTGCCAGTAGCTCCGGGACAGGGAAGGGTCAGCCCCAGCATTTT,CASSSGTGKGQPQHF
TRBV28,.,.,TRBJ2-7,TGTGCCAGCAGTTTGGACAAGATCTACGAGCAGTACTTC,CASSLDKIYEQYF
TRBV19,.,.,TRBJ1-2,TGTGCCAGTAGTTACGCTACAGACTATGGCTACACCTTC,CASSYATDYGYTF
TRBV28,.,many,TRBJ1-1,TGTGCCAGCAGTTTTAACGGCCAGAACACTGAAGCTTTCTTT,CASSFNGQNTEAFF
TRBV7-3,.,many,TRBJ2-2,TGTGCCAGCAGCAACCCACAGGGCTCGAACACCGGGGAGCTGTTTTTT,CASSNPQGSNTGELFF